This T cell receptor (beta chain) was identified in a study of blood T cell repertoires in COVID-19. Study-level background: Collection of acute and convalescent COVID-19 samples took place in the United States, Italy and Spain. Sample material is recorded as cDNA or gDNA derived from T cells, B-cell-depleted T cells, or PBMCs.

Original processing methods: Reference gene primers were amplified, and this amplification served to estimate nucleated cell counts. The repertoire was sequenced with immunoSEQ multiplex PCR; TCRdb's copy has only in-frame clones and lacks some. V, J and clone size derive from that table, while D and trimming were established from the DNA sequence. The sample carries tens of thousands of clones, 65% to 75% recorded once. CDR1 and CDR2 (germline): MNHNY, SVGAGI (reference sequence). V shed 6 bases, J shed 0 bases, and the junction held 5 bases outside the gene matches. The CDR3 has 16 amino acids. The chain uses TRBV6-6 and TRBJ1-4; 9 bases line up with TRBD1. Input material: peripheral blood. The source of this sequence is a woman aged 80 or older with acute or convalescent COVID-19. CDR3 loop: CASRQGAIATNEKLFF. The CDR3, as DNA: TGTGCCAGCAGACAGGGGGCGATTGCAACTAATGAAAAACTGTTTTTT.